One sample yielded the 30 T cell receptor beta chains listed below, sequenced in a study of CD4 T cells in relation to SARS-CoV-2 and coronaviruses. Unexposed donor CD4+ T cells date from about 2011-2018, before the COVID-19 pandemic. Clones were sequenced by immunoSEQ multiplex PCR, and TCRdb holds only the in-frame ones, with some missing. The table includes around 69,000 clones, 94% detected once. Sample: naive CD4+ T cells from PBMCs. Indicated subset: naive CD4+ T cells isolated by negative enrichment. Receptors were obtained from a human donor in good health.

The chain uses TRBV6-2 or TRBV6-3 and TRBJ2-2, with unresolved D. The V end was cut by 4 bases, the J end by 0 bases, with 9 bases between. Germline CDR1 reads MNHEY; CDR2 reads SVGEGT. This CDR3 comprises 15 residues. CDR3 nucleotides: TGTGCCAGCAGTTCCTCTACCCCGAACACCGGGGAGCTGTTTTTT. This sequence encodes CASSSSTPNTGELFF.

The chain couples TRBV6-5 to TRBJ2-3; the D gene is possibly TRBD2 (6 bases). The germline gives CDR1 MNHEY, CDR2 SVGAGI. Between the trimmed V and J ends, which lost 8 bases and 6 bases, there was a span of 21 bases. The CDR3 length is 15 residues. DNA for the CDR3: TGTGCCAGCGGGGGGACTGGTAGGGGAATCGATACGCAGTATTTT. Translating gives CASGGTGRGIDTQYF.

The CDR3 DNA reads as TGTGCCAGCAGCCAAGCTAGCGGGTATGGCAATGAGCAGTTCTTC. Translating it yields CASSQASGYGNEQFF. The gene calls are TRBV3-1 (or the pseudogene TRBV3-2) and TRBJ2-1; TRBD2 matches at 8 bases. V lost 1 base and J lost 6; bases outside the gene matches: 5. Germline values: CDR1 LGHDT, CDR2 YNNKEL (reference sequence). The CDR3 covers 15 residues.

Written as DNA, the CDR3 is TGTGCCACCAGCAGGGGGGGACAGGGAAGCGAGCAGTACTTC. This sequence encodes CATSRGGQGSEQYF. This sequence joins TRBV15 and TRBJ2-7, with TRBD1 matching 9 bases. The germline V gene has CDR1 LNHNV and CDR2 YYDKDF (reference sequence). The CDR3 length is 14 residues. The J segment lost 6 bases and the V segment lost 3 bases, leaving 6 bases of the junction unmatched.

V usage is TRBV6-5 and J usage is TRBJ1-1, with TRBD1 as a possible D gene (5 bases). Looked up from germline, CDR1 is MNHEY and CDR2 is SVGAGI. V was pared by 4 bases and J by 4 bases, with 13 bases between. This CDR3 comprises 14 residues. The CDR3 is CASSLAGVGTEAFF. The CDR3 DNA reads as TGTGCCAGCAGTTTAGCGGGGGTTGGCACTGAAGCTTTCTTT.

The chain joins TRBV6-5 to TRBJ1-6, with D hard to call. This CDR3 comprises 15 residues. Per germline, CDR1 MNHEY and CDR2 SVGAGI. With 2 bases removed from V and 7 bases from J, the gap between germline ends came to 12 bases. Here the CDR3 reads CASSYAPPGNSPLHF. CDR3 coding DNA: TGTGCCAGCAGTTACGCACCCCCGGGGAATTCACCCCTCCACTTT.

The gene calls are TRBV27 and TRBJ2-5, with 7 bases matching TRBD1. This CDR3 spans 14 amino acids. The ends lost 6 bases at V and 1 base at J; junction bases unmatched: 5. Germline CDR1 reads MNHEY; CDR2 reads SMNVEV (reference sequence). CDR3 loop: CASSKTGIQETQYF. The CDR3 DNA reads TGTGCCAGCAGCAAGACAGGGATCCAAGAGACCCAGTACTTC.

The chain links TRBV25-1 to TRBJ2-5; D could derive from TRBD1 or TRBD2 (5 bases each). V dropped 1 base and J dropped 5 bases, with 14 bases sitting between them. The CDR3 spans 15 residues. The germline V gene encodes CDR1 MGHDK and CDR2 SYGVNS. The CDR3 region is CASSESTWGWETQYF. The CDR3 region has the DNA TGTGCCAGCAGTGAATCAACGTGGGGGTGGGAGACCCAGTACTTC.

The CDR3: CASSLAGGSNEQYF. The CDR3 nucleotides read TGTGCCAGCAGCTTAGCGGGAGGATCCAACGAGCAGTACTTC. The chain carries TRBV11-2 and TRBJ2-7; TRBD2 aligns across 7 bases. The V and J ends lost 1 base and 5 bases, in that order; junction bases with no gene match: 5. Germline-derived CDR1 and CDR2 are SGHAT and FQNNGV. This CDR3 is 14 amino acids long. The variable domain in full, with the rest retrieved from reference TRBV11-2 and TRBJ2-7, is EAGVAQSPRYKIIEKRQSVAFWCNPISGHATLYWYQQILGQGPKLLIQFQNNGVVDDSQLPKDRFSAERLKGVDSTLKIQPAKLEDSAVYLCASSLAGGSNEQYFGPGTRLTVT.

The chain has TRBV7-3 and TRBJ2-1; possible D gene TRBD2, 6 bases. The CDR3 length is 16 residues. Germline loops: CDR1 SGHTA, CDR2 FQGTGA. The V end lost 2 bases, the J end lost 5 bases, and 16 bases lay between the germline ends. The CDR3 DNA reads TGTGCCAGCAGCTTATACTTGGGACTGAACCACAATGAGCAGTTCTTC. Protein: CASSLYLGLNHNEQFF.

This sequence joins TRBV6-6 and TRBJ1-3, with TRBD1 matching 7 bases. This CDR3 is built from 16 residues. V trimming: 6 bases; J trimming: 0 bases; junction bases outside the gene matches: 8. Germline V gene lookup returns CDR1 MNHNY and CDR2 SVGAGI (reference sequence). CDR3 DNA: TGTGCCAGCAGGCCGGGACAGTTCTCCTCTGGAAACACCATATATTTT. Translation: CASRPGQFSSGNTIYF.

V usage is TRBV10-1 and J usage is TRBJ2-5, with 9 bases that match TRBD2. The ends lost 0 bases at V and 4 bases at J; junction bases unmatched: 6. Germline values: CDR1 WNHNN, CDR2 SYGVQD (reference sequence). This CDR3 contains 16 residues. CDR3 bases: TGCGCCAGCAGTGAGTCGCGACTAGCGGTTGGAGAGACCCAGTACTTC. It is translated as CASSESRLAVGETQYF.

This chain links TRBV6-4 with TRBJ1-2; a weak D match, TRBD1 (5 bases). The CDR3 spans 14 residues. Looked up from germline, CDR1 is MRHNA and CDR2 is SNTAGT. V was pared by 6 bases and J by 2 bases, with 13 bases between. The CDR3 nucleotides are TGTGCCAGCAGACTTACGACAGCCAACTATGGCTACACCTTC. Amino acids: CASRLTTANYGYTF.

The V and J genes are TRBV5-1 and TRBJ2-3, with D uncertain. V dropped 1 base and J dropped 4 bases, with 10 bases sitting between them. The CDR3 length is 14 residues. Germline lookup yields CDR1 SGHRS and CDR2 YFSETQ. The chain's CDR3 is CASSLWSPADTQYF. CDR3 DNA: TGCGCCAGCAGCTTGTGGTCCCCGGCAGATACGCAGTATTTT. Full variable domain (missing parts from reference TRBV5-1 and TRBJ2-3): KAGVTQTPRYLIKTRGQQVTLSCSPISGHRSVSWYQQTPGQGLQFLFEYFSETQRNKGNFPGRFSGRQFSNSRSEMNVSTLELGDSALYLCASSLWSPADTQYFGPGTRLTVL.

The chain links TRBV15 to TRBJ2-2; the D is unclear. Germline CDR1 is LNHNV and CDR2 is YYDKDF (reference sequence). The CDR3 length is 14 residues. V lost 0 bases, J lost 4 bases, and 6 bases lay in between. The CDR3 DNA sequence: TGTGCCACCAGCAGAGATCGACCCACCGGGGAGCTGTTTTTT. It yields the protein CATSRDRPTGELFF. Supplemented by reference TRBV15 and TRBJ2-2, the full variable domain reads DAMVIQNPRYQVTQFGKPVTLSCSQTLNHNVMYWYQQKSSQAPKLLFHYYDKDFNNEADTPDNFQSRRPNTSFCFLDIRSPGLGDTAMYLCATSRDRPTGELFFGEGSRLTVL.

This clone appeared a single time. V and J are TRBV27 and TRBJ2-6, with D tentatively TRBD1 (5 bases). The CDR3 length is 15 residues. The germline CDR1 and CDR2 sequences are MNHEY and SMNVEV (reference sequence). Trimming left V 0 bases short and J 2 bases short, with 5 bases between. The CDR3 region is CASSLSQAGANVLTF. DNA of the CDR3: TGTGCCAGCAGTTTATCACAGGCTGGGGCCAACGTCCTGACTTTC.

V and J are TRBV18 and TRBJ2-1, with 10 bases identical to TRBD2. Germline V gene sequence: CDR1 KGHSH, CDR2 LQKENI. V lost 1 base, J lost 3 bases, and 6 bases stayed unmatched. This CDR3 spans 17 amino acids. The CDR3 region has the DNA TGTGCCAGCTCACCACGTTACAGGACTAGCGGCTACAATGAGCAGTTCTTC. This translates into CASSPRYRTSGYNEQFF.

The chain links TRBV28 to TRBJ1-5, with TRBD1 matching over 7 bases. V shed 5 bases, J shed 4 bases, and the junction held 8 bases outside the gene matches. This CDR3 spans 15 amino acids. From germline, CDR1 is MDHEN and CDR2 SYDVKM. The CDR3 DNA is TGTGCCAGCAGTCTAGGATCGACAGGGAATCAGCCCCAGCATTTT. It is translated as CASSLGSTGNQPQHF. The variable domain in full, with the rest retrieved from reference TRBV28 and TRBJ1-5, is DVKVTQSSRYLVKRTGEKVFLECVQDMDHENMFWYRQDPGLGLRLIYFSYDVKMKEKGDIPEGYSVSREKKERFSLILESASTNQTSMYLCASSLGSTGNQPQHFGDGTRLSIL.

The chain uses TRBV30 and TRBJ2-3, with a tentative D call TRBD2 (5 bases). V lost 4 bases, J lost 5 bases, and 13 bases lay in between. The CDR3 is 13 residues long. Germline assignment: CDR1 GTSNPN and CDR2 SVGIG (reference sequence). The CDR3 nucleotides read TGTGCCTGGACGCTGGGTGCGGGAGATACGCAGTATTTT. It yields the protein CAWTLGAGDTQYF.

Written as DNA, the CDR3 is TGTGCCACCAGTGACTCTAGCGGGAGGGTCGGTGAGCAGTTCTTC. This translates into CATSDSSGRVGEQFF. The chain carries TRBV24-1 and TRBJ2-1; 12 bases agree with TRBD2. The CDR3 contains 15 residues. Germline trimming cut 4 bases from V and 9 bases from J; bases unmatched to any gene: 6. From germline, CDR1 is KGHDR and CDR2 SFDVKD.

The chain joins TRBV4-2 to TRBJ2-1; 8 nucleotides match TRBD2. Germline CDR1 LGHNA, CDR2 YNFKEQ. The trim removed 0 bases at V and 8 bases at J, leaving 12 bases unmatched. The CDR3 consists of 17 residues. The CDR3 DNA is TGTGCCAGCAGCCAAGAAGGCCTAGCGGGTACAGGAGATGAGCAGTTCTTC. Translation: CASSQEGLAGTGDEQFF.

This sequence joins TRBV28 and TRBJ2-1; 7 nucleotides line up with TRBD2. Per the germline V gene, CDR1 is MDHEN and CDR2 is SYDVKM. This CDR3 has 16 amino acids. With V trimmed by 7 bases and J by 2 bases, 11 bases remained unmatched. The CDR3 reads CASTGEGGSPYNEQFF. The CDR3 DNA follows: TGTGCCAGCACCGGGGAGGGTGGGAGTCCCTACAATGAGCAGTTCTTC.

The V and J genes are TRBV21-1 and TRBJ2-7; no check of the table's D call, TRBD1, against the DNA was made. TRBV21-1 is deemed a pseudogene. CDR3 length: 15 amino acids. The CDR3 DNA reads as TGTGCCAGCAGCCACCGGGACAGGGGGCTATACGAGCAGTACTTC. Translating gives CASSHRDRGLYEQYF.

The chain joins TRBV2 to TRBJ2-7; no clear D. Per germline, CDR1 SNHLY and CDR2 FYNNEI. The V end was cut by 7 bases, the J end by 0 bases, with 13 bases between. The CDR3 is 14 amino acids. CDR3 coding DNA: TGTGCCAGCACGGCAACTAAGATCTCCTACGAGCAGTACTTC. Translation: CASTATKISYEQYF. The whole variable domain, remainder taken from reference TRBV2 and TRBJ2-7, is EPEVTQTPSHQVTQMGQEVILRCVPISNHLYFYWYRQILGQKVEFLVSFYNNEISEKSEIFDDQFSVERPDGSNFTLKIRSTKLEDSAMYFCASTATKISYEQYFGPGTRLTVT.

This chain links TRBV10-3 with TRBJ2-1, with D perhaps given as TRBD1 or TRBD2 (5 bases each). The CDR3 extends over 14 amino acids. The V gene lost 6 bases and the J gene lost 2 bases, with 11 bases spanning the gap. The germline V gene encodes CDR1 ENHRY and CDR2 SYGVKD. The CDR3 loop reads CAIRGERTYNEQFF. CDR3 nucleotides: TGTGCCATCAGGGGGGAGCGGACCTACAATGAGCAGTTCTTC.

V usage is TRBV5-4 and J usage is TRBJ2-3; D call uncertain. This CDR3 is 13 amino acids long. The germline CDR1 and CDR2 sequences are SGHNT and YYREEE (reference sequence). Trimming stripped 4 bases from V and 6 bases from J, with 12 bases between. Here the CDR3 reads CASSPRQADTQYF. In DNA, the CDR3 is TGTGCCAGCAGCCCCCGACAAGCCGATACGCAGTATTTT.

This chain joins TRBV27 and TRBJ2-1, with 12 positions matching TRBD2. This CDR3 is built from 17 residues. Unmatched junction bases numbered 9, after V lost 5 bases and J lost 4 bases. Germline CDR1 is MNHEY and CDR2 is SMNVEV (reference sequence). The CDR3 sequence: CASSVGLAGPTYNEQFF. CDR3 sequence (DNA): TGTGCCAGCAGTGTAGGACTAGCGGGGCCAACTTACAATGAGCAGTTCTTC.

V usage is TRBV30 and J usage is TRBJ2-2; 8 bases are a match to TRBD2. CDR3 length: 19 amino acids. Germline V lookup: CDR1 GTSNPN, CDR2 SVGIG (reference sequence). V lost 0 bases to trimming and J lost 0 bases; unmatched junction nucleotides: 12. The CDR3, as DNA: TGTGCCTGGAGTGTATTCCGGATAGCGGGAAACACGAACACCGGGGAGCTGTTTTTT. Amino acid sequence: CAWSVFRIAGNTNTGELFF.

The V gene is TRBV2, the J gene TRBJ2-7, with 7 bases matching TRBD2. Unmatched junction bases numbered 3, after V lost 1 base and J lost 3 bases. Germline loops: CDR1 SNHLY, CDR2 FYNNEI. The CDR3 covers 14 residues. The CDR3 is CASSEGTRIYEQYF. The CDR3 region has the DNA TGTGCCAGCAGTGAAGGGACTAGAATCTACGAGCAGTACTTC.

This chain links TRBV19 with TRBJ2-1; D not resolved. Trimming took off 3 bases at V and 6 bases at J, with 9 bases between the two ends. Per the germline V gene, CDR1 is LNHDA and CDR2 is SQIVND (reference sequence). The CDR3 runs 13 residues. The chain's CDR3 is CASSIQHGNEQFF. Here the CDR3 DNA reads TGTGCCAGTAGTATTCAACATGGCAATGAGCAGTTCTTC. The whole variable domain, remainder taken from reference TRBV19 and TRBJ2-1, is DGGITQSPKYLFRKEGQNVTLSCEQNLNHDAMYWYRQDPGQGLRLIYYSQIVNDFQKGDIAEGYSVSREKKESFPLTVTSAQKNPTAFYLCASSIQHGNEQFFGPGTRLTVL.